A single TCR beta chain is shown here with its context. No antigen is known for it. Documented treatment: some 20 received Ad26.COV2.S at low or high dose, single or two shots; roughly 5 received placebo; per-sample allocation not given. After the first vaccine or placebo injection, samples were drawn on day 63. This adult donor, from Boston, was 18-55 years old. V lost 5 bases, J lost 3 bases, and 12 bases lay in between. The CDR3 is 14 amino acids. The V gene's germline CDR1 is LGHDT and CDR2 YNNKEL (reference sequence). The sample is drawn from a study of Ad26.COV2.S vaccination and SARS-CoV-2 variants. About the study: The donor was enrolled in the Ad26.COV2.S arm of the COV1001 trial. The study's findings and limits: For non-spike TCRs, breadth in vaccine recipients resembled that in placebo recipients. While placebo recipients had lower spike-specific TCR breadth, vaccine recipients had more.

Produced via immunoSEQ multiplex PCR; TCRdb's table is partial and in-frame only. The sample lists approximately 340,000 clones, approximately 85% seen once, with less than 4% in the top ten. The TCR sequence derives from a person aged 18-60 years who received the Ad26.COV2.S COVID-19 vaccine or a placebo. The material was peripheral blood, obtained in a trial of Ad26.COV2.S vaccine versus placebo. V is TRBV3-1 (or the pseudogene TRBV3-2) and J is TRBJ2-3; D is possibly TRBD1 (5 bases). CDR3: CASSTWTLTDTQYF. The CDR3 DNA follows: TGTGCCAGCAGCACATGGACACTTACAGATACGCAGTATTTT.